This record concerns one T cell receptor (beta chain) sequence. This record belongs to a study of T cell changes during pregnancy in multiple sclerosis. V was shortened by 0 bases and J by 4 bases, with 18 bases between the two germline ends. Germline CDR1 reads LGHNT; CDR2 reads FRNRAP. This CDR3 region has 17 residues. Sequencing used immunoSEQ multiplex PCR; TCRdb keeps in-frame clones, though not all of them. The sample includes some 60,000 clones, about 90% of them seen just once. This chain uses TRBV12-5 with TRBJ1-1; D is possibly TRBD1 (6 bases). The sequencing here drew on peripheral blood, taken in the third trimester of pregnancy. The TCR sequence derives from a female donor in good health, enrolled as a control in a pregnancy study. As DNA, the CDR3 is TGTGCTAGTGGTTTGGTTGTCGGGGGGCGCTGGGGCACTGAAGCTTTCTTT. Protein product: CASGLVVGGRWGTEAFF.